A single sample is the source of the 9 T cell receptor beta chains below, sequenced in a study of blood T cell repertoires in COVID-19. TCRdb's copy holds only in-frame clones and misses some; the assay was immunoSEQ multiplex PCR. This table holds around 300,000 clones, around 88% found once. Sequencing used peripheral blood. The receptors originated from a man younger than 40 with active or convalescent COVID-19.

The CDR3 is CASSATGTGAYEQYF. The DNA for the CDR3 is TGTGCCAGCAGCGCGACCGGGACAGGGGCCTACGAGCAGTACTTC. The V call is TRBV7-3, the J call TRBJ2-7; 10 bases align to TRBD1. Germline values: CDR1 SGHTA, CDR2 FQGTGA. This CDR3 spans 15 amino acids. Trimming removed 5 bases from V and 2 bases from J; junction bases left unmatched: 6.

This chain links TRBV9 with TRBJ2-3, with 7 positions matching TRBD1. Germline lookup yields CDR1 SGDLS and CDR2 YYNGEE. This CDR3 region has 16 residues. The J segment lost 1 base and the V segment lost 0 bases, leaving 5 bases of the junction unmatched. The CDR3 DNA reads TGTGCCAGCAGCGTAGCTGGGACAGCGGGCACAGATACGCAGTATTTT. As protein: CASSVAGTAGTDTQYF.

The chain joins TRBV29-1 to TRBJ1-3, with D unclear. V was pared by 0 bases and J by 2 bases, with 8 bases between. CDR3 length: 14 residues. Germline V gene sequence: CDR1 SQVTM, CDR2 ANQGSEA. The chain's CDR3 is CSVEDDGAGNTIYF. CDR3 in DNA: TGCAGCGTTGAAGATGACGGGGCTGGAAACACCATATATTTT.

Only one count was recorded for this clone. Here the CDR3 DNA reads TGTGCCAGCAGCAGGGGGGGGACAAAGCTTCTGATGAACACTGAAGCTTTCTTT. This encodes CASSRGGTKLLMNTEAFF. The genes are TRBV21-1 and TRBJ1-1. TRBV21-1 is assigned pseudogene status. There are 18 residues in the CDR3.

This chain uses TRBV19 with TRBJ1-1; D is uncertain. The ends were cut back, 5 bases at V and 0 bases at J, with 10 bases in the middle. The CDR3 is 14 residues long. Germline V gives CDR1 LNHDA, CDR2 SQIVND (reference sequence). CDR3 residues: CASSLRTMNTEAFF. DNA of the CDR3: TGTGCCAGTAGTCTCAGGACTATGAACACTGAAGCTTTCTTT.

The V call is TRBV11-2, the J call TRBJ2-7, with D possibly matching TRBD1 (6 bases). The CDR3 has 12 residues. The V gene's germline CDR1 is SGHAT and CDR2 FQNNGV. Deletions cut 5 bases from V and 5 bases from J, with 10 bases between. The CDR3 coding sequence is TGTGCCAGCAGCCTACAGGGTAACGAGCAGTACTTC. It is translated as CASSLQGNEQYF.

V is TRBV24-1 and J is TRBJ2-1; TRBD1 might be the D (6 bases). The germline V gene encodes CDR1 KGHDR and CDR2 SFDVKD. The CDR3 extends over 16 amino acids. Trimming left V 3 bases short and J 7 bases short, with 18 bases between. CDR3 region: CATSDTPDKGVNEQFF. CDR3 nucleotides: TGTGCCACCAGTGATACCCCGGACAAGGGGGTGAATGAGCAGTTCTTC.

This clone is a singleton in its sample. The chain couples TRBV12-3 or TRBV12-4 to TRBJ2-2, with 7 nucleotides matching TRBD1. The CDR3 runs 13 residues. V gave up 5 bases and J gave up 7 bases; unmatched junction bases: 4. The CDR3 DNA reads as TGTGCCAGCAGTGGCACAGGGGTCGGGGAGCTGTTTTTT. Translated: CASSGTGVGELFF.

This chain joins TRBV4-2 and TRBJ2-5; 8 positions match TRBD2. From germline, CDR1 is LGHNA and CDR2 YNFKEQ. The CDR3 totals 16 residues. Trimming took 2 bases from V and 5 from J; bases not matched to a gene: 10. This chain's CDR3 is CASSQSSGSGGETQYF. The CDR3 DNA sequence: TGTGCCAGCAGCCAAAGTTCGGGATCGGGAGGGGAGACCCAGTACTTC.